In its sample, the clone carrying this T cell receptor beta chain is medium-sized. Its antigen is still unknown. The protocol was immunoSEQ multiplex PCR, while the TCRdb copy is restricted to in-frame clones and leaves out a portion. The sample carries nearly 2,500 clones, 36% recorded once. Trimming took 1 base from V and 4 from J, leaving 14 bases between them. Germline V lookup: CDR1 MGHRA, CDR2 YSYEKL. This CDR3 is built from 16 residues. The sample belongs to a study of T cells in localized non-small cell lung cancer. Study findings and constraints: T cell clonality was highest in uninvolved adjacent lung, above tumor. Heterogeneity within the tumor remains possible, as just one region underwent sequencing. Increased T cell density in blood showed an association with longer overall survival.

This sequence was found in a male donor at least 60 years old with stage II squamous cell lung carcinoma. This chain links TRBV4-1 with TRBJ1-5, with a tentative D call TRBD1 (5 bases). The sample consisted of lymph node tissue, taken before any cancer treatment. The CDR3 here is CASSQVSGVENQPQHF. The CDR3 DNA is TGCGCCAGCAGCCAAGTATCGGGGGTGGAAAATCAGCCCCAGCATTTT.